This entry lists 14 T cell receptor beta chains sequenced from one sample in a study of T cells in Graves' hyperthyroidism and ophthalmopathy. The source material, RNA transcripts, was used to amplify TCR beta CDR3 regions. HTBI primers drove first-round RT-PCR of the TCR CDR3. TCRdb reprocessed the multiplex PCR reads with MiXCR, giving one entry per CDR3 protein. The table has approximately 720,000 distinct CDR3 sequences, roughly a sixth seen once. The sequenced sample was blood. The source is a woman aged 50 to 60 with Graves' hyperthyroidism that later progressed to Graves' ophthalmopathy.

Many counts were recorded for this clonotype. CDR3 DNA: TGTGCCTGGAATCTCTTAGGTGGCTTAGGCTATGGCTACACCTTC. Translation gives CAWNLLGGLGYGYTF. J is TRBJ1-2 and V is TRBV30; the D is unclear. Trimming shortened V by 4 bases and J by 4 bases, and 19 bases separated the two germline ends. This CDR3 has 15 residues. Looked up from germline, CDR1 is GTSNPN and CDR2 is SVGIG (reference sequence).

This clonotype was counted once. The genes are TRBV4-1 and TRBJ1-2; D remains unclear. The CDR3 length is 15 residues. Germline lookup yields CDR1 MGHRA and CDR2 YSYEKL. V shed 4 bases and J shed 1 base, with 13 bases lying between them. CDR3 nucleotide sequence: TGCGCCAGCAGCCTTTCATTGGGATATAACTATGGCTACACCTTC. Translated, it gives CASSLSLGYNYGYTF.

Concerning this clonotype itself: This may come from a read error, since a much larger clone is one base off. The chain joins TRBV5-1 to TRBJ1-5, with 10 bases that match TRBD1. Germline V CDR1 and CDR2: SGHRS, YFSETQ. V was pared by 5 bases and J by 4 bases, with 12 bases of the junction left unmatched. This CDR3 has 17 residues. This CDR3 is CASRPGVGTGENQPQHF. The CDR3 DNA reads TGCGCCAGCAGGCCGGGAGTGGGGACAGGGGAAAATCAGCCCCAGCATTTT.

This clonotype was counted many times. The chain is built from TRBV18 and TRBJ1-2; D call uncertain. Deletions cut 3 bases from V and 7 bases from J, with 12 bases between. CDR3 length: 13 residues. The germline CDR1 and CDR2 sequences are KGHSH and LQKENI. The CDR3 protein is CASSPEAYGGYTF. The DNA for the CDR3 is TGTGCCAGCTCACCGGAAGCGTATGGTGGCTACACCTTC.

This clonotype has at least ten counts. The chain recombines TRBV6-1 with TRBJ1-5; TRBD1 matches at 8 bases. This CDR3 contains 15 residues. V gave up 5 bases and J gave up 2 bases; unmatched junction bases: 5. CDR1 is MNHNS, CDR2 SASEGT, per germline. CDR3 in amino acids: CASSPRGLGNQPQHF. Here the CDR3 DNA reads TGTGCCAGCAGTCCCAGGGGGCTGGGCAATCAGCCCCAGCATTTT.

This sequence joins TRBV6-1 and TRBJ1-4, with a weak D call TRBD1 (5 bases). The CDR3 is 16 amino acids. With 7 bases removed from V and 4 bases from J, the gap between germline ends came to 19 bases. The germline gives CDR1 MNHNS, CDR2 SASEGT. The CDR3 bases are TGTGCCAGCAAAAGAACAGGTCCGGGGAGTAATGAAAAACTGTTTTTT. Encoded protein: CASKRTGPGSNEKLFF.

This clonotype was observed a few times. V is TRBV20-1 and J is TRBJ2-5; 10 nucleotides align to TRBD1. CDR1 DFQATT and CDR2 SNEGSKA come from the germline V gene (reference sequence). The CDR3 loop spans 14 amino acids. The V and J ends lost 0 bases and 5 bases, in that order; junction bases with no gene match: 3. The CDR3 sequence: CSARERDRGETQYF. The CDR3 bases are TGCAGTGCTAGAGAAAGGGACAGGGGTGAGACCCAGTACTTC.

This clonotype was seen a handful of times. The chain couples TRBV11-3 to TRBJ2-2; TRBD1 is a possible D gene (6 bases). The CDR3 consists of 13 residues. Germline CDR1 SGHNT, CDR2 YENEEA. V was trimmed by 1 base and J by 7 bases, leaving 7 bases between them. The DNA for the CDR3 is TGTGCCAGCAGCTTAGCAGGGGTCGGGGAGCTGTTTTTT. Amino acid sequence: CASSLAGVGELFF.

This clonotype was observed at least ten times. The rearrangement links TRBV28 to TRBJ2-5, with TRBD1 matching 7 bases. This CDR3 region has 16 residues. Looked up from germline, CDR1 is MDHEN and CDR2 is SYDVKM. The trim removed 1 base at V and 5 bases at J, leaving 10 bases unmatched. The CDR3 DNA reads as TGTGCCAGCAGTTTATCCGGGGCCCCCAGGGGGGAGACCCAGTACTTC. Amino acids: CASSLSGAPRGETQYF.

This clonotype occurred many times. The rearrangement uses TRBV5-5 and TRBJ2-3; 12 bases match TRBD2. CDR1 is SGHKS and CDR2 is YYEKEE in the germline V gene (reference sequence). With 2 bases clipped from V and 5 bases from J, the junction kept 3 bases outside the gene matches. The CDR3 is made up of 15 amino acids. The CDR3 is CASSFELAGGDTQYF. The DNA for the CDR3 is TGTGCCAGCAGCTTTGAACTAGCGGGAGGAGATACGCAGTATTTT.

This clonotype occurred a few times. V usage is TRBV19 and J usage is TRBJ1-5; 10 bases are a match to TRBD1. The CDR3 is 14 amino acids. Trimming removed 9 bases from V and 5 bases from J; junction bases left unmatched: 7. Germline assignment: CDR1 LNHDA and CDR2 SQIVND (reference sequence). Here the CDR3 reads CASGTGEGYQPQHF. CDR3 bases: TGTGCCAGCGGGACAGGGGAGGGGTATCAGCCCCAGCATTTT.

V is TRBV7-9 and J is TRBJ1-2; D is possibly TRBD1 (6 bases). The CDR3 sequence is 15 residues long. V lost 6 bases and J lost 0, with 14 bases in between. Germline loops: CDR1 SEHNR, CDR2 FQNEAQ (reference sequence). CDR3: CASSRTADSNYGYTF. The CDR3 DNA sequence: TGTGCCAGCAGTCGGACAGCCGATTCTAACTATGGCTACACCTTC.

A single count supports this clonotype. This may be a read error: a much more frequent sequence differs by one nucleotide. The chain couples TRBV10-3 to TRBJ1-1; no clear D gene. Germline-derived CDR1 and CDR2 are ENHRY and SYGVKD. Between the trimmed V and J ends, which lost 3 bases and 1 base, there was a span of 9 bases. The CDR3 has 14 amino acids. CDR3 sequence reads: CAISDRRRNTEAFF. Here the CDR3 DNA reads TGTGCCATCAGTGATAGGCGCCGGAACACTGAAGCTTTCTTT.

The sample holds a few counts of this clonotype. This rearrangement joins TRBV29-1 to TRBJ2-3; the D gene could be TRBD1 or TRBD2 (5 bases each). The CDR3 is 14 amino acids. Germline V gene sequence: CDR1 SQVTM, CDR2 ANQGSEA. The V and J ends lost 2 bases and 4 bases respectively, with 13 bases between them. CDR3 bases: TGCAGCGTTGAATACTCTAGCAGGGCAGATACGCAGTATTTT. As protein: CSVEYSSRADTQYF.